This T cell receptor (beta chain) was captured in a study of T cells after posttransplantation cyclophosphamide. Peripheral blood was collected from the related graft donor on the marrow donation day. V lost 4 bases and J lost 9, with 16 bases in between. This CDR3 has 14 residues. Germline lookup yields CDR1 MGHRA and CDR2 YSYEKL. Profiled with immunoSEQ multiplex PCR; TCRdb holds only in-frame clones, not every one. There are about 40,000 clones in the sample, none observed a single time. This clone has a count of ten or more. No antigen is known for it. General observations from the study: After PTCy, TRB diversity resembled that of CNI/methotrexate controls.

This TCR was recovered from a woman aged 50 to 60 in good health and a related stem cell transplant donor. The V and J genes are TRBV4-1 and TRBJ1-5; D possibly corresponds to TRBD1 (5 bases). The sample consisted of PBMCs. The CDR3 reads CASSPGGPRSPQHF. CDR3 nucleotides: TGCGCCAGCAGCCCGGGGGGTCCCCGCTCGCCCCAGCATTTT.